This record covers a single T cell receptor beta chain. Its antigen is unknown. The data belong to a study of OX40 agonist ivuxolimab in advanced cancers. Across the whole study: A diagnosis of hepatocellular carcinoma, melanoma, renal cell or head and neck cancer was present in dose-escalation patients. Study-wide results and limits: The CD4+ and CD8+ T cells in the blood had expanded clonally by week 6 at 0.1 to 3.0 mg/kg. The antigens recognized by the expanded peripheral T cells, that is their antigen specificity, were not determined.

Assay used: immunoSEQ multiplex PCR; TCRdb lists only in-frame clones, some missing. The data show tens of thousands of clones, about 88% seen once. V was pared by 1 base and J by 6 bases, with 3 bases of the junction left unmatched. CDR1 and CDR2 (germline): SQVTM, ANQGSEA. This CDR3 is 12 amino acids long. Enrollment shut out patients with autoimmune disease history or systemic immunosuppression. This TCR came from an adult with an advanced solid tumor such as melanoma, head and neck, liver or kidney cancer. The V gene is TRBV29-1, the J gene TRBJ2-7, with 7 bases identical to TRBD1. The sequencing here drew on CD4+ or CD8+ T cells sorted from blood, taken in a trial of the OX40 agonist ivuxolimab. The CDR3 DNA sequence: TGCAGCGTTGAAGTGGACAGGTTCGAGCAGTACTTC. Its protein product is CSVEVDRFEQYF.